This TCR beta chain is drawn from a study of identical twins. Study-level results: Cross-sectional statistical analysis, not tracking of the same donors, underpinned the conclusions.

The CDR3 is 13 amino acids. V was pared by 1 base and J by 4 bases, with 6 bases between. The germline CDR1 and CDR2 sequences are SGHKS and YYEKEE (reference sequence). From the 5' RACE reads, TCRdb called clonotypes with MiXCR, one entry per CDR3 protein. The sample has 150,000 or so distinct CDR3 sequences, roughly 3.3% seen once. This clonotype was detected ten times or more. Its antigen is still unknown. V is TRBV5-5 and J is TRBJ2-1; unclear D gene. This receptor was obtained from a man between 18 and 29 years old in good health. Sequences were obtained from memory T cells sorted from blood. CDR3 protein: CASSLMGYNEQFF. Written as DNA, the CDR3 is TGTGCCAGCAGCTTGATGGGGTACAATGAGCAGTTCTTC.